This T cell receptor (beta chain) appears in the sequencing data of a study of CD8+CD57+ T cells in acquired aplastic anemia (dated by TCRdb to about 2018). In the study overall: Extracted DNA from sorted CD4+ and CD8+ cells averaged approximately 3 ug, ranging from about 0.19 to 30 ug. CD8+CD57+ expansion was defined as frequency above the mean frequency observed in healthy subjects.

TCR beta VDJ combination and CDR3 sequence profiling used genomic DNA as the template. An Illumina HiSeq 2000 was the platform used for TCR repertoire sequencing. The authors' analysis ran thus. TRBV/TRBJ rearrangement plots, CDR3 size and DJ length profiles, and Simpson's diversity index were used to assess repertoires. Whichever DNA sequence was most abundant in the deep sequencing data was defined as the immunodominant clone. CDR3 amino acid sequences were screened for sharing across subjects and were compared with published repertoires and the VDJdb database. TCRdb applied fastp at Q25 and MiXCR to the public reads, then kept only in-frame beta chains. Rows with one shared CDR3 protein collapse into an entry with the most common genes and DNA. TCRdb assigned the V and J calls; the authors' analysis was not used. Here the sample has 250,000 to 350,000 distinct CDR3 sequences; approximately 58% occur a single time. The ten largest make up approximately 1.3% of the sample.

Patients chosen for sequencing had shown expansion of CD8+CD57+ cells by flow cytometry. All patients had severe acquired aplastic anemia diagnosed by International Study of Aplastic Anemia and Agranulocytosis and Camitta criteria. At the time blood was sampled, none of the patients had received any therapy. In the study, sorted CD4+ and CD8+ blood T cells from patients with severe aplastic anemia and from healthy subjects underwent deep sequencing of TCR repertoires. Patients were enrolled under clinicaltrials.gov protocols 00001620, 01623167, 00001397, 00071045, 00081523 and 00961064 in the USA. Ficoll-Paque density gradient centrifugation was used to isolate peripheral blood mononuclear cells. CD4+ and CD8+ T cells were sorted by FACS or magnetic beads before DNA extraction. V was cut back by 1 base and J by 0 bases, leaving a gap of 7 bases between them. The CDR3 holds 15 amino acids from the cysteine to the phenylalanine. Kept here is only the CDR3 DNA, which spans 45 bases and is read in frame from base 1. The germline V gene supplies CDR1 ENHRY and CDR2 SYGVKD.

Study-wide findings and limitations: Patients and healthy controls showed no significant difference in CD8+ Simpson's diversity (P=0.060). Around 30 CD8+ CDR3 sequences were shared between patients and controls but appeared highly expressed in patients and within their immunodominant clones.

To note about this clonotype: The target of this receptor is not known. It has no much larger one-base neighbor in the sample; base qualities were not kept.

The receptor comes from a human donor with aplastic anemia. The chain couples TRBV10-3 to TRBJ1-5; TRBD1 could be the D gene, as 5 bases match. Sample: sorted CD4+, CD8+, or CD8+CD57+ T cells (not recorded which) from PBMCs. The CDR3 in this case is CAISEWGDSNQPQHF. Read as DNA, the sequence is TGTGCCATCAGTGAGTGGGGGGATAGCAATCAGCCCCAGCATTTT.